The entry below gives a single TCR beta chain sequence along with its context. This specimen belongs to a study of blood T cell repertoires in COVID-19. At the level of the study: Whether acute or convalescent, the COVID-19 samples came from the United States, Italy and Spain. The analysed material was cDNA or gDNA that came from T cells, B-cell-depleted T cells, or PBMCs.

Study processing details: Nucleated cell counts were estimated from reference gene primer amplification. Some clones are missing from TCRdb's copy, which holds only in-frame ones; the method was immunoSEQ multiplex PCR. V and J calls and clone size are as listed in that table; D and trimming were resolved from the DNA. In the table there are approximately 49,000 clones, approximately 84% of which are singletons. Sequences were obtained from peripheral blood. The origin of this receptor is a man aged 50-60 years with acute or convalescent COVID-19.

CDR3 DNA: TGTGCCAGCAGCCATTGGACTAGGGGGAGGGAGCTGTTTTTT. Residues: CASSHWTRGRELFF. The chain uses TRBV3-1 (or the pseudogene TRBV3-2) and TRBJ2-2, with D tentatively TRBD2 (7 bases). The ends were cut back, 3 bases at V and 9 bases at J, with 14 bases in the middle. In germline, CDR1 is LGHDT, CDR2 YNNKEL (reference sequence). The CDR3 length is 14 residues.